The 10 T cell receptor beta chains below come from one sample, sequenced in a study of cytomegalovirus exposure and HLA in healthy donors. PCR employed 60 Vbeta and 13 Jbeta primers. Generated by immunoSEQ multiplex PCR, the TCRdb table keeps only in-frame clones and is missing some. Of over 100,000 clones in the sample, around 81% were seen once. Material: PBMCs. These TCRs come from a woman in her 30s in good health and CMV-seronegative.

V and J are TRBV7-3 and TRBJ2-2; 8 nucleotides align to TRBD2. J was trimmed by 7 bases and V by 6 bases; bases with no gene match: 13. This CDR3 has 16 amino acids. Germline loops: CDR1 SGHTA, CDR2 FQGTGA. CDR3 amino acids: CASSQRGLAGSGELFF. CDR3 DNA sequence: TGTGCCAGCAGTCAGAGAGGGCTAGCGGGCAGCGGGGAGCTGTTTTTT.

The CDR3 loop reads CASSQDRILQGEKLFF. Here the CDR3 DNA reads TGCGCCAGCAGCCAAGATCGCATCCTACAGGGGGAAAAACTGTTTTTT. The rearrangement uses TRBV4-3 and TRBJ1-4; 7 bases map to TRBD1. This CDR3 comprises 16 residues. Trimming cost V 0 bases and J 8 bases; bases outside gene matches: 9. The germline gives CDR1 LGHNA, CDR2 YSLEER.

The rearrangement joins TRBV7-2 to TRBJ2-1; D not resolved. The CDR3 runs 14 residues. Trimming left V 6 bases short and J 10 bases short, with 19 bases between. Per germline, CDR1 SGHTA and CDR2 FQGNSA. In DNA form, the CDR3 reads TGTGCCAGCAGTTTACGTAGACTGGAGAGGGAGCAGTTCTTC. Its translation is CASSLRRLEREQFF.

This chain joins TRBV30 and TRBJ2-3, with 7 bases lining up with TRBD2. Germline CDR1 reads GTSNPN; CDR2 reads SVGIG (reference sequence). The CDR3 is 14 residues long. After removal of 4 bases from V and 2 bases from J, the junction contained 6 bases not matched to a gene. The DNA of the CDR3 is TGTGCCTGGACCATCCTAGCGGACACAGATACGCAGTATTTT. Its translation is CAWTILADTDTQYF.

The chain is built from TRBV2 and TRBJ1-4, with TRBD1 as a possible D gene (5 bases). Trimming shortened V by 6 bases and J by 5 bases, and 13 bases separated the two germline ends. The CDR3 runs 14 residues. Germline V gene lookup returns CDR1 SNHLY and CDR2 FYNNEI. CDR3 DNA: TGTGCCAGCAGGGGTTTGACAGAGAATGAAAAACTGTTTTTT. Its protein product is CASRGLTENEKLFF.

The chain recombines TRBV4-1 with TRBJ1-4, with 9 bases matching TRBD1. V lost 1 base, J lost 3 bases, and 9 bases stayed unmatched. This CDR3 spans 18 amino acids. In germline, CDR1 is MGHRA, CDR2 YSYEKL. The CDR3 nucleotides read TGCGCCAGCAGCCAAGGGGACAGGGCGATCAGAGCTAATGAAAAACTGTTTTTT. Protein product: CASSQGDRAIRANEKLFF.

The chain is built from TRBV19 and TRBJ2-7, with a weak D call TRBD1 (5 bases). V lost 4 bases, J lost 4 bases, and 8 bases lay in between. In germline, CDR1 is LNHDA, CDR2 SQIVND (reference sequence). The CDR3 sequence is 12 residues long. CDR3 amino acids: CASSNDRYEQYF. The CDR3 nucleotides are TGTGCCAGTAGTAACGACAGATACGAGCAGTACTTC.

This clone has just a few counts. The rearrangement links TRBV9 to TRBJ2-2; D might be TRBD1 (6 bases). V lost 0 bases and J 1 base, leaving 10 bases between the germline ends. The germline CDR1 and CDR2 sequences are SGDLS and YYNGEE. The CDR3 is made up of 16 amino acids. CDR3 residues: CASSVDGGRNTGELFF. The CDR3 DNA sequence: TGTGCCAGCAGCGTAGATGGGGGCCGGAACACCGGGGAGCTGTTTTTT.

The chain couples TRBV29-1 to TRBJ2-1, with D possibly matching TRBD1 (6 bases). Germline assignment: CDR1 SQVTM and CDR2 ANQGSEA. This CDR3 is 14 amino acids long. With 6 bases removed from V and 0 bases from J, the gap between germline ends came to 12 bases. CDR3 sequence: CSVVTGDSYNEQFF. CDR3 coding DNA: TGCAGCGTGGTGACAGGCGACTCCTACAATGAGCAGTTCTTC.

This clone turned up a few times. This chain connects TRBV19 to TRBJ2-7, with a possible D match to TRBD2 (6 bases). The germline V gene has CDR1 LNHDA and CDR2 SQIVND (reference sequence). Trimming took 6 bases from V and 0 from J, leaving 18 bases between them. The length of the CDR3 is 16 residues. CDR3 nucleotides: TGTGCCAGTAGGCGGGGCGTTGGGCAGAACTCCTACGAGCAGTACTTC. Translated, it gives CASRRGVGQNSYEQYF.